The rows below give T cell receptor beta chains drawn from one sample of a study of cytomegalovirus exposure and HLA in healthy donors. Some clones are missing from TCRdb's copy, which holds only in-frame ones; the method was immunoSEQ multiplex PCR. The sample contains some 71,000 clones, about 70% of which appear only once. The sequencing input was PBMCs. Receptor source: a woman aged 45 to 65 in good health and CMV-seropositive. CDR3s include the opening cysteine and the closing phenylalanine or tryptophan. Fields, in order: D gene, J gene, V gene, clone size, CDR3 protein, CDR3 DNA. A D gene is named only where the DNA matches it firmly. For some rows the clone size is stated as once, few or many, or as a class when expanded; others skip it.

d_call: NA; j_call: TRBJ1-1; v_call: TRBV7-2; clone_size: NA; cdr3_aa: CASSLRQIMNTEAFF; cdr3_nt: TGTGCCAGCAGCCTTAGACAGATCATGAACACTGAAGCTTTCTTT
d_call: NA; j_call: TRBJ2-1; v_call: TRBV5-1; clone_size: NA; cdr3_aa: CASSPTQGLGGEQFF; cdr3_nt: TGCGCCAGCAGCCCGACACAGGGATTAGGAGGAGAGCAGTTCTTC
d_call: NA; j_call: TRBJ1-2; v_call: TRBV15; clone_size: NA; cdr3_aa: CAGGAGLGYTF; cdr3_nt: TGTGCCGGGGGGGCAGGGCTCGGCTACACCTTC
d_call: TRBD2; j_call: TRBJ2-2; v_call: TRBV6-5; clone_size: NA; cdr3_aa: CASRGLASGELFF; cdr3_nt: TGTGCCAGCAGGGGACTAGCGTCCGGGGAGCTGTTTTTT
d_call: TRBD1; j_call: TRBJ1-1; v_call: TRBV7-8; clone_size: NA; cdr3_aa: CASSRGQGNTEAFF; cdr3_nt: TGTGCCAGCAGCCGCGGACAGGGGAACACTGAAGCTTTCTTT
d_call: TRBD1; j_call: TRBJ1-1; v_call: TRBV19; clone_size: once; cdr3_aa: CASNQHGTGPEAFF; cdr3_nt: TGTGCCAGTAACCAACATGGGACAGGGCCTGAAGCTTTCTTT
d_call: NA; j_call: TRBJ1-5; v_call: TRBV6-5; clone_size: NA; cdr3_aa: CASSRRDQPQHF; cdr3_nt: TGTGCCAGCAGTCGCAGGGATCAGCCCCAGCATTTT
d_call: TRBD1; j_call: TRBJ1-1; v_call: TRBV19; clone_size: few; cdr3_aa: CASSSRQGTLGEAFF; cdr3_nt: TGTGCCAGTAGTAGCCGACAGGGGACGTTGGGTGAAGCTTTCTTT
d_call: NA; j_call: TRBJ1-1; v_call: TRBV9; clone_size: NA; cdr3_aa: CASSVAAGWTEAFF; cdr3_nt: TGTGCCAGCAGCGTAGCGGCAGGGTGGACTGAAGCTTTCTTT
d_call: TRBD2; j_call: TRBJ2-1; v_call: TRBV30; clone_size: NA; cdr3_aa: CACKTSGGVNEQFF; cdr3_nt: TGTGCCTGTAAGACTAGCGGGGGGGTCAATGAGCAGTTCTTC
d_call: NA; j_call: TRBJ1-1; v_call: TRBV5-1; clone_size: few; cdr3_aa: CASSLSASNTEAFF; cdr3_nt: TGCGCCAGCAGCCTGTCAGCGTCGAACACTGAAGCTTTCTTT
d_call: NA; j_call: TRBJ1-3; v_call: TRBV30; clone_size: NA; cdr3_aa: CAWSKRGPGDGNTIYF; cdr3_nt: TGTGCCTGGAGCAAAAGAGGGCCCGGGGATGGAAACACCATATATTTT
d_call: NA; j_call: TRBJ2-6; v_call: TRBV27; clone_size: NA; cdr3_aa: CASSTWGVTTSGANVLTF; cdr3_nt: TGTGCCAGCAGCACCTGGGGGGTGACCACCTCTGGGGCCAACGTCCTGACTTTC
d_call: NA; j_call: TRBJ2-7; v_call: TRBV10-3; clone_size: NA; cdr3_aa: CAISASGYEQYF; cdr3_nt: TGTGCCATCAGCGCCTCAGGGTACGAGCAGTACTTC
d_call: NA; j_call: TRBJ2-7; v_call: TRBV6-6; clone_size: NA; cdr3_aa: CASTHRQDYEQYF; cdr3_nt: TGTGCCAGCACTCACAGACAAGACTACGAGCAGTACTTC
d_call: NA; j_call: TRBJ2-7; v_call: TRBV18; clone_size: NA; cdr3_aa: CASSRASSAYEQYF; cdr3_nt: TGTGCCAGCTCACGGGCTAGCAGCGCCTACGAGCAGTACTTC
d_call: TRBD2; j_call: TRBJ2-1; v_call: TRBV7-3; clone_size: NA; cdr3_aa: CASSSLGAGAEFGEQFF; cdr3_nt: TGTGCCAGCAGCTCCCTGGGAGCGGGAGCTGAGTTCGGTGAGCAGTTCTTC
d_call: NA; j_call: TRBJ2-6; v_call: TRBV11-2; clone_size: NA; cdr3_aa: CASSLTGLQSSGANVLTF; cdr3_nt: TGTGCCAGCAGCCTTACAGGCCTCCAAAGTTCTGGGGCCAACGTCCTGACTTTC
d_call: NA; j_call: TRBJ2-3; v_call: TRBV27; clone_size: few; cdr3_aa: CASSLGPGVWKDTQYF; cdr3_nt: TGTGCCAGCAGTTTAGGGCCAGGGGTTTGGAAAGATACGCAGTATTTT
d_call: NA; j_call: TRBJ1-5; v_call: TRBV2; clone_size: NA; cdr3_aa: CASSPQGQWANQPQHF; cdr3_nt: TGTGCCAGCAGCCCCCAAGGACAGTGGGCCAATCAGCCCCAGCATTTT
d_call: NA; j_call: TRBJ2-1; v_call: TRBV28; clone_size: medium-sized; cdr3_aa: CASRSTSFVHEQFF; cdr3_nt: TGTGCCAGCAGATCGACTAGTTTTGTTCATGAGCAGTTCTTC
d_call: TRBD1; j_call: TRBJ1-1; v_call: TRBV6-6; clone_size: medium-sized; cdr3_aa: CASLPPGQGTREAFF; cdr3_nt: TGTGCCAGCCTTCCCCCGGGACAGGGGACCCGTGAAGCTTTCTTT
d_call: TRBD2; j_call: TRBJ2-2; v_call: TRBV18; clone_size: NA; cdr3_aa: CASSPAGTSGYTGELFF; cdr3_nt: TGTGCCAGCTCACCTGCCGGGACTAGCGGATACACCGGGGAGCTGTTTTTT
d_call: NA; j_call: TRBJ2-7; v_call: TRBV4-3; clone_size: few; cdr3_aa: CASSQDLTANEQYF; cdr3_nt: TGCGCCAGCAGCCAAGATTTGACAGCCAACGAGCAGTACTTC
d_call: NA; j_call: TRBJ2-2; v_call: TRBV5-1; clone_size: NA; cdr3_aa: CASSSSGLNTGELFF; cdr3_nt: TGCGCCAGCAGCTCAAGCGGGCTGAACACCGGGGAGCTGTTTTTT
d_call: NA; j_call: TRBJ1-2; v_call: TRBV6-5; clone_size: NA; cdr3_aa: CAVDSGVYGYTF; cdr3_nt: TGTGCCGTCGATTCAGGGGTCTATGGCTACACCTTC
d_call: NA; j_call: TRBJ1-3; v_call: TRBV30; clone_size: NA; cdr3_aa: CAWSVDTSTGNTIYF; cdr3_nt: TGTGCCTGGAGTGTAGACACATCCACTGGAAACACCATATATTTT
d_call: NA; j_call: TRBJ2-2; v_call: TRBV6-1; clone_size: NA; cdr3_aa: CASSEAFSTGELFF; cdr3_nt: TGTGCCAGCAGTGAAGCGTTTAGCACCGGGGAGCTGTTTTTT
d_call: TRBD1; j_call: TRBJ1-1; v_call: TRBV5-4; clone_size: NA; cdr3_aa: CASSSGQMNTEAFF; cdr3_nt: TGTGCCAGCAGCTCGGGACAGATGAACACTGAAGCTTTCTTT
d_call: NA; j_call: TRBJ1-2; v_call: TRBV28; clone_size: NA; cdr3_aa: CASLTQGYEEGYTF; cdr3_nt: TGTGCCAGCTTAACGCAAGGCTATGAGGAAGGCTACACCTTC
d_call: NA; j_call: TRBJ1-4; v_call: TRBV30; clone_size: NA; cdr3_aa: CAWSKDWFRANEKLFF; cdr3_nt: TGTGCCTGGAGTAAGGACTGGTTTCGGGCTAATGAAAAACTGTTTTTT
d_call: NA; j_call: TRBJ1-5; v_call: TRBV10-3; clone_size: NA; cdr3_aa: CAISESGGLNQPQHF; cdr3_nt: TGTGCCATCAGTGAGTCTGGAGGGCTTAATCAGCCCCAGCATTTT
d_call: NA; j_call: TRBJ2-7; v_call: TRBV4-3; clone_size: NA; cdr3_aa: CASSQLVDSTYEQYF; cdr3_nt: TGCGCCAGCAGCCAACTCGTGGACAGCACCTACGAGCAGTACTTC